These T cell receptor beta chains were read from a single sample in a study of glioma-infiltrating T cells after dendritic cell vaccination. Only in-frame clones appear in the TCRdb table, and some are missing; sequencing was by immunoSEQ multiplex PCR. The data show tens of thousands of clones, with roughly four fifths seen just once and around 6.5% held by the top ten. This sample comprised blood, obtained after dendritic cell vaccination. These receptors were obtained from a human donor with glioblastoma. CDR3s include the opening cysteine and the closing phenylalanine or tryptophan. Fields, in order: clone size, V gene, J gene, CDR3 protein. The size of a clone is reported for some rows only, either as once, few or many, or as a class for expanded clones.

once	TRBV25-1	TRBJ2-1	CASSDRGAPYEQFF
-	TRBV5-4	TRBJ1-1	CASSPTGGDTEAFF
-	TRBV10-3	TRBJ2-1	CAISEDRGRNEQFF
-	TRBV5-4	TRBJ2-6	CASSSAGANVLTF
-	TRBV4-1	TRBJ2-1	CASSQDPVIPPFF
-	TRBV7-6	TRBJ2-7	CASSLGGGQTYEQYF
few	TRBV6-6	TRBJ1-2	CASSYHTESYGYTF
-	TRBV7-3	TRBJ1-1	CASSPGGGEAFF
-	TRBV5-1	TRBJ2-1	CASSLVQSSYNEQFF
once	TRBV2	TRBJ1-5	CASSWDSSNQPQHF
-	TRBV30	TRBJ1-1	CAWSVDRGTEAFF
-	TRBV5-1	TRBJ1-2	CASSLEGTASNYGYTF
-	TRBV5-1	TRBJ2-2	CASSRTSGNTGELFF
-	TRBV7-8	TRBJ1-5	CASSLSGNQPQHF
-	TRBV18	TRBJ2-5	CASSPGLAELQETQYF
-	TRBV5-1	-	CASSPTGTPTYEQYF
-	TRBV6-5	TRBJ2-2	CASSYSRRGRDGELFF
-	TRBV6-5	TRBJ1-5	CASSYTGVNQPQHF
-	TRBV2	TRBJ1-1	CASSERTVVNTEAFF
once	TRBV9	TRBJ2-3	CASSHRAGGPSQADTQYF
-	TRBV6-5	TRBJ2-3	CASSYALAGGTDTQYF
-	TRBV29-1	TRBJ1-1	CSGKTGANTEAFF
once	TRBV30	TRBJ2-7	CAWSVPGTDRRDEQYF
-	TRBV11-2	TRBJ2-1	CASSLVTSGASYNEQFF
once	TRBV27	TRBJ1-5	CASSLKGTGEQPQHF
-	TRBV5-8	TRBJ2-7	CASSRGADSYEQYF
few	TRBV6-1	TRBJ1-2	CASSESGYGYTF
-	TRBV7-8	TRBJ2-5	CASSLGDRAIWETQYF